The entry below describes one TCR beta chain. The ends were cut back, 6 bases at V and 0 bases at J, with 12 bases in the middle. From germline, CDR1 is MDHEN and CDR2 SYDVKM. The CDR3 contains 14 residues. These data are taken from a study of blood T cell repertoires in COVID-19. Study summary: COVID-19 samples collected from the United States, Italy and Spain covered acute and convalescent phases. Sources were T cells, B-cell-depleted T cells, or PBMCs; the material itself was cDNA or gDNA.

Source study methods: Amplification from reference gene primers served as the basis for estimated nucleated cell counts. The table came from immunoSEQ multiplex PCR; TCRdb's copy has only in-frame clones and leaves some out. V, J and clone size reflect that table, while D and trimming were determined from the DNA. The sample gives roughly 380,000 clones, less than 85% of which show up once; 3.6% is in the top ten. This chain joins TRBV28 and TRBJ2-7; TRBD2 might be the D (6 bases). This clonotype originated in a woman between 18 and 29 years old with acute or convalescent COVID-19. The sample consisted of peripheral blood. In DNA, the CDR3 is TGTGCCAGCAGCCGGCCCGGGAGCTCCTACGAGCAGTACTTC. It codes for CASSRPGSSYEQYF.